Below, 15 T cell receptor beta chains from the same sample are listed, as sequenced in a study of shared clonotypes between healthy human individuals. Produced via immunoSEQ multiplex PCR; TCRdb's table is partial and in-frame only. The top ten hold 0.1% to 0.15% of the sample, which has roughly 2 million clones, roughly 94% seen once. Sequencing was done on a sample of naive CD4+ T cells sorted from blood. Subset indicated: CD45RA+ positively selected. These receptors all come from a man aged 18-30 years in good health.

The genes are TRBV13 and TRBJ1-1; a possible D gene is TRBD1 (6 bases). CDR1 and CDR2 from the germline V gene are PRHDT and FYEKMQ (reference sequence). CDR3 length equals 16 residues. The V and J ends lost 6 bases and 6 bases respectively, with 23 bases between them. The CDR3 loop is CASSPAGRGGRPEAFF. Written as DNA, the CDR3 is TGTGCCAGCAGTCCCGCCGGAAGAGGGGGGAGACCTGAAGCTTTCTTT.

This chain links TRBV10-1 with TRBJ1-2; tentatively, D is TRBD1 (6 bases). CDR3 length equals 13 residues. With 7 bases removed from V and 8 bases from J, the gap between germline ends came to 17 bases. The germline CDR1 and CDR2 sequences are WNHNN and SYGVQD (reference sequence). The CDR3: CASKIGQTRGYTF. CDR3 DNA: TGCGCCAGCAAAATTGGACAGACACGCGGCTACACCTTC.

The V gene is TRBV30, the J gene TRBJ1-2, with a possible D match to TRBD1 (5 bases). This CDR3 region has 12 residues. Germline V lookup: CDR1 GTSNPN, CDR2 SVGIG (reference sequence). V lost 7 bases to trimming and J lost 8 bases, with 17 bases between them. Here the CDR3 DNA reads TGTGCCTACCAAACAGGTGCTGAGGGCTACACCTTC. It is translated as CAYQTGAEGYTF.

The genes are TRBV6-5 and TRBJ1-2, with unresolved D. V gave up 9 bases and J gave up 8 bases, with 13 bases separating them. The CDR3 spans 11 residues. The V gene's germline CDR1 is MNHEY and CDR2 SVGAGI. The CDR3 sequence: CASGRTEGYTF. CDR3 DNA: TGTGCCAGTGGGCGGACGGAGGGCTACACCTTC.

Turning to this clone: A much more abundant neighbour one base away suggests this may be a read error. This CDR3 is also generated by other DNA sequences in the sample. The gene calls are TRBV5-4 and TRBJ1-2; 7 bases map to TRBD1. Trimming at V came to 0 bases and at J to 3 bases, leaving 2 bases not matched to a gene. This CDR3 has 14 residues. CDR1 is SGHNT and CDR2 is YYREEE in the germline V gene (reference sequence). The CDR3 nucleotides read TGTGCCAGCAGCTTGGCGGGACAGTACTATGGCTACACCTTC. Translated, it gives CASSLAGQYYGYTF.

The chain has TRBV15 and TRBJ2-7, with D unresolved. Per the germline V gene, CDR1 is LNHNV and CDR2 is YYDKDF (reference sequence). The CDR3 spans 13 residues. V lost 8 bases and J 1 base, leaving 12 bases between the germline ends. The CDR3 DNA follows: TGTGCCACCTCCCAAGTCCAATCCTACGAGCAGTACTTC. Translation gives CATSQVQSYEQYF.

This rearrangement joins TRBV27 to TRBJ2-7; 11 nucleotides match TRBD2. Germline CDR1 reads MNHEY; CDR2 reads SMNVEV (reference sequence). The V and J ends lost 6 bases and 6 bases, in that order; junction bases with no gene match: 7. There are 14 residues in the CDR3. The CDR3 DNA reads TGTGCCAGCAGGATAGCGGGAGGGGCGTCCGAGCAGTACTTC. It yields the protein CASRIAGGASEQYF.

Notes on this clone: Different DNA sequences within this sample yield the same CDR3. The genes are TRBV28 and TRBJ2-3; no clear D gene. Looked up from germline, CDR1 is MDHEN and CDR2 is SYDVKM. The CDR3 is 12 residues long. Deletions cut 2 bases from V and 6 bases from J, with 6 bases between. As DNA, the CDR3 is TGTGCCAGCAGTTTACTCTCCGATACGCAGTATTTT. Its translation is CASSLLSDTQYF.

This clone was picked up one time. The rearrangement links TRBV29-1 to TRBJ1-2, with D uncertain. Germline-derived CDR1 and CDR2 are SQVTM and ANQGSEA. V lost 4 bases to trimming and J lost 1 base, with 16 bases between them. This CDR3 is 15 amino acids long. The CDR3 protein is CSVVKLVAVNYGYTF. DNA of the CDR3: TGCAGCGTTGTTAAACTTGTGGCGGTTAACTATGGCTACACCTTC.

This chain connects TRBV28 to TRBJ2-7, with TRBD1 matching over 9 bases. The J segment lost 5 bases and the V segment lost 2 bases, leaving 10 bases of the junction unmatched. In germline, CDR1 is MDHEN, CDR2 SYDVKM. The CDR3 extends over 16 amino acids. The DNA for the CDR3 is TGTGCCAGCAGTTTAGGCCCGGGACAGGGTATGAACGAGCAGTACTTC. Translating it yields CASSLGPGQGMNEQYF. Full variable domain (missing parts from reference TRBV28 and TRBJ2-7): DVKVTQSSRYLVKRTGEKVFLECVQDMDHENMFWYRQDPGLGLRLIYFSYDVKMKEKGDIPEGYSVSREKKERFSLILESASTNQTSMYLCASSLGPGQGMNEQYFGPGTRLTVT.

This clone was recorded once. The V call is TRBV6-1, the J call TRBJ2-3; D possibly corresponds to TRBD1 (6 bases). Germline CDR1 is MNHNS and CDR2 is SASEGT. Deletions cut 1 base from V and 1 base from J, with 12 bases between. This CDR3 contains 16 residues. The CDR3 DNA is TGTGCCAGCAGTGAAGGAAATGAGGGGGGCACAGATACGCAGTATTTT. Residues: CASSEGNEGGTDTQYF.

There are many counts of this clone. The same CDR3 can be traced to other DNA sequences in this sample. V gene TRBV7-2 combines with J gene TRBJ1-4; no clear D. CDR3 length equals 12 residues. V lost 1 base and J lost 7, with 4 bases in between. CDR1 is SGHTA and CDR2 is FQGNSA in the germline V gene. The CDR3 DNA is TGTGCCAGCAGCTTAGATGGTGAAAAACTGTTTTTT. This codes for CASSLDGEKLFF.

This chain joins TRBV13 and TRBJ1-1, with 11 bases matching TRBD1. The CDR3 sequence is 16 residues long. Germline lookup yields CDR1 PRHDT and CDR2 FYEKMQ (reference sequence). With V trimmed by 5 bases and J by 3 bases, 8 bases remained unmatched. The CDR3, as DNA: TGTGCCAGCAGCCGTGGACAGGGGGCCACGTACACTGAAGCTTTCTTT. It translates to CASSRGQGATYTEAFF.

The chain links TRBV7-2 to TRBJ2-7; D remains unclear. With 4 bases removed from V and 5 bases from J, the gap between germline ends came to 9 bases. This CDR3 contains 12 residues. CDR1 and CDR2 from the germline V gene are SGHTA and FQGNSA. The DNA for the CDR3 is TGTGCCAGCAGCTCGCAGAGGAACGAGCAGTACTTC. It translates to CASSSQRNEQYF.

This clone was detected once. This chain joins TRBV7-2 and TRBJ2-7; D remains ambiguous. This CDR3 has 12 amino acids. Germline lookup yields CDR1 SGHTA and CDR2 FQGNSA. The V and J ends lost 7 bases and 4 bases respectively, with 11 bases between them. The CDR3 loop is CASTHTVYEQYF. The DNA for the CDR3 is TGTGCCAGCACCCACACAGTTTACGAGCAGTACTTC.